One sample yielded the 24 T cell receptor beta chains listed below, sequenced in a study of blood T cell repertoires in COVID-19. Data came from immunoSEQ multiplex PCR; TCRdb stores just in-frame clones and leaves some out. The sample has 55,000 to 70,000 clones; approximately 90% are singletons. Sequenced sample: PBMCs or T cells enriched from blood (not recorded which). These receptor sequences come from a woman aged 40 to 50 who had recovered from COVID-19.

The J gene is TRBJ2-5, the V gene TRBV19, with TRBD2 as a possible D gene (6 bases). V lost 8 bases, J lost 7 bases, and 17 bases lay in between. The germline V gene encodes CDR1 LNHDA and CDR2 SQIVND (reference sequence). This CDR3 region has 13 residues. The CDR3 DNA follows: TGTGCCAGTTTGGGGGGTCCCGTGGGGACCCAGTACTTC. Protein sequence: CASLGGPVGTQYF.

V is TRBV19 and J is TRBJ1-1; no clear D. The CDR3 contains 14 residues. The germline gives CDR1 LNHDA, CDR2 SQIVND (reference sequence). Trimming removed 1 base at V and 8 bases at J, with 14 bases between. CDR3 coding DNA: TGTGCCAGTAGTATAGGAGGAGTCGACGGGGAAGCTTTCTTT. It translates to CASSIGGVDGEAFF.

In its sample, this clone was seen a few times. The chain links TRBV2 to TRBJ1-6, with 8 bases aligning to TRBD1. This CDR3 has 16 amino acids. Per the germline V gene, CDR1 is SNHLY and CDR2 is FYNNEI. With 3 bases clipped from V and 4 bases from J, the junction kept 5 bases outside the gene matches. The CDR3 DNA follows: TGTGCCAGCAGTGACTCAGGGGGCTCTTATAATTCACCCCTCCACTTT. It yields the protein CASSDSGGSYNSPLHF. Filled out from reference TRBV2 and TRBJ1-6, the complete variable domain reads EPEVTQTPSHQVTQMGQEVILRCVPISNHLYFYWYRQILGQKVEFLVSFYNNEISEKSEIFDDQFSVERPDGSNFTLKIRSTKLEDSAMYFCASSDSGGSYNSPLHFGNGTRLTVT.

The J gene is TRBJ2-4, the V gene TRBV10-3; TRBD2 agrees at 12 bases. The CDR3 covers 16 residues. The J segment lost 0 bases and the V segment lost 4 bases, leaving 1 base of the junction unmatched. Per germline, CDR1 ENHRY and CDR2 SYGVKD. The CDR3 is CAISAGLAGAKNIQYF. CDR3 nucleotides: TGTGCCATCAGTGCGGGACTAGCGGGAGCCAAAAACATTCAGTACTTC.

V gene TRBV5-6 combines with J gene TRBJ2-7; possibly TRBD1 for D (6 bases). The CDR3 totals 12 residues. The V gene's germline CDR1 is SGHDT and CDR2 YYEEEE. V was shortened by 1 base and J by 6 bases, with 8 bases between the two germline ends. The CDR3 DNA follows: TGTGCCAGCAGCTTGTTAGGGGGCGAGCAGTACTTC. This gives the protein CASSLLGGEQYF. The entire variable domain, with the rest obtained from reference TRBV5-6 and TRBJ2-7, is as follows: DAGVTQSPTHLIKTRGQQVTLRCSPKSGHDTVSWYQQALGQGPQFIFQYYEEEERQRGNFPDRFSGHQFPNYSSELNVNALLLGDSALYLCASSLLGGEQYFGPGTRLTVT.

V and J are TRBV11-3 and TRBJ2-2; no definite D call. CDR3 size: 13 residues. V was cut by 2 bases and J by 6 bases, with 7 bases left in between. Germline V lookup: CDR1 SGHNT, CDR2 YENEEA. The CDR3: CASSLLPAGELFF. The CDR3 DNA is TGTGCCAGCAGCTTACTTCCGGCCGGGGAGCTGTTTTTT.

This clone was picked up a small number of times. The rearrangement uses TRBV19 and TRBJ1-6, with D tentatively TRBD1 (5 bases). This CDR3 has 16 amino acids. The germline V gene encodes CDR1 LNHDA and CDR2 SQIVND (reference sequence). Trimming shortened V by 3 bases and J by 10 bases, and 19 bases separated the two germline ends. The CDR3 nucleotides read TGTGCCAGTAGTATGCTGCGTGAAAGGGGTTGGTCACCCCTCCACTTT. Encoded protein: CASSMLRERGWSPLHF.

This clone was seen only once. The chain recombines TRBV6-1 with TRBJ1-6, with a possible D match to TRBD1 (5 bases). Deletions cut 2 bases from V and 9 bases from J, with 8 bases between. CDR3 length equals 13 residues. Germline values: CDR1 MNHNS, CDR2 SASEGT. CDR3 bases: TGTGCCAGCAGTGAATTAAGGGGTTCACCCCTCCACTTT. It encodes CASSELRGSPLHF.

The chain is built from TRBV27 and TRBJ1-2; TRBD1 agrees at 9 bases. This CDR3 is built from 14 residues. V lost 5 bases to trimming and J lost 4 bases; unmatched junction nucleotides: 5. Germline assignment: CDR1 MNHEY and CDR2 SMNVEV (reference sequence). CDR3 sequence: CASSTGGGSYGYTF. CDR3 in DNA: TGTGCCAGCAGTACAGGGGGCGGAAGCTATGGCTACACCTTC.

V usage is TRBV21-1 and J usage is TRBJ2-3; TRBD2 is taken as the D call from the table, unchecked against the DNA. TRBV21-1 is a listed pseudogene. This CDR3 spans 15 amino acids. DNA of the CDR3: TGTGCCAGCAGCAAAGAAGGGAGGGTAGCAGATACGCAGTATTTT. Its translation: CASSKEGRVADTQYF.

The chain links TRBV10-2 to TRBJ1-2; D call uncertain. Trimming left V 3 bases short and J 10 bases short, with 12 bases between. Germline loops: CDR1 WSHSY, CDR2 SAAADI. This CDR3 contains 12 residues. CDR3 nucleotide sequence: TGCGCCAGCAGTGAAGGTGCGGGTTTCTACACCTTC. It translates to CASSEGAGFYTF.

The CDR3 loop reads CASSSDRGRTGELFF. Written as DNA, the CDR3 is TGTGCCAGCAGTTCCGACAGGGGGCGAACCGGGGAGCTGTTTTTT. This chain connects TRBV6-5 to TRBJ2-2; 10 bases align to TRBD1. The CDR3 consists of 15 residues. Trimming removed 4 bases from V and 5 bases from J; junction bases left unmatched: 4. Germline assignment: CDR1 MNHEY and CDR2 SVGAGI.

V usage is TRBV9 and J usage is TRBJ1-5; TRBD1 is a possible D gene (5 bases). V was shortened by 0 bases and J by 5 bases, with 12 bases between the two germline ends. This CDR3 has 15 amino acids. The germline V gene has CDR1 SGDLS and CDR2 YYNGEE. DNA for the CDR3: TGTGCCAGCAGCGTAGGATCGGGGGAGGATCAGCCCCAGCATTTT. It yields the protein CASSVGSGEDQPQHF.

This chain uses TRBV7-9 with TRBJ2-7, with 10 positions matching TRBD2. This CDR3 has 19 residues. With 5 bases clipped from V and 2 bases from J, the junction kept 18 bases outside the gene matches. CDR1 and CDR2 from the germline V gene are SEHNR and FQNEAQ (reference sequence). In DNA, the CDR3 is TGTGCCAGCAGCCCGGGTCTTGACAGAGCTAGCGGGGGAACCTACGAGCAGTACTTC. Translation gives CASSPGLDRASGGTYEQYF.

This clone was counted a few times. The chain uses TRBV5-5 and TRBJ2-3, with 7 nucleotides matching TRBD1. CDR1 is SGHKS and CDR2 is YYEKEE in the germline V gene (reference sequence). The CDR3 contains 15 residues. The trim removed 4 bases at V and 0 bases at J, leaving 5 bases unmatched. The CDR3 nucleotides are TGTGCCAGCAGCCGACAGGGATATAGCACAGATACGCAGTATTTT. Amino acid sequence: CASSRQGYSTDTQYF. Based on the CDR3 plus reference TRBV5-5 and TRBJ2-3, the full variable domain is DAGVTQSPTHLIKTRGQQVTLRCSPISGHKSVSWYQQVLGQGPQFIFQYYEKEERGRGNFPDRFSARQFPNYSSELNVNALLLGDSALYLCASSRQGYSTDTQYFGPGTRLTVL.

This rearrangement joins TRBV18 to TRBJ2-1, with TRBD2 as a possible D gene (5 bases). Germline CDR1 is KGHSH and CDR2 is LQKENI. The CDR3 loop spans 14 amino acids. V lost 0 bases, J lost 6 bases, and 9 bases lay in between. The CDR3 reads CASSPPTDFNEQFF. Here the CDR3 DNA reads TGTGCCAGCTCACCACCGACGGACTTCAATGAGCAGTTCTTC. The whole variable domain, filled in from reference TRBV18 and TRBJ2-1, reads NAGVMQNPRHLVRRRGQEARLRCSPMKGHSHVYWYRQLPEEGLKFMVYLQKENIIDESGMPKERFSAEFPKEGPSILRIQQVVRGDSAAYFCASSPPTDFNEQFFGPGTRLTVL.

The V gene is TRBV10-1, the J gene TRBJ2-7, with TRBD2 matching 8 bases. The germline V gene encodes CDR1 WNHNN and CDR2 SYGVQD (reference sequence). The CDR3 sequence is 16 residues long. V shed 2 bases and J 5 bases; nucleotides not matched to a gene: 11. CDR3 DNA sequence: TGCGCCAGCAGTGAGACCCCCGAAGCGGGGGCTAACGAGCAGTACTTC. Translated: CASSETPEAGANEQYF.

This chain connects TRBV29-1 to TRBJ1-2; 8 bases map to TRBD1. J was trimmed by 12 bases and V by 6 bases; bases with no gene match: 15. Germline CDR1 is SQVTM and CDR2 is ANQGSEA. The CDR3 runs to 13 residues. CDR3 region: CSVHIPGQDFHTF. The CDR3 coding sequence is TGCAGCGTACACATCCCGGGACAGGATTTTCACACCTTC.

The gene calls are TRBV7-2 and TRBJ2-3, with TRBD2 matching 11 bases. This CDR3 comprises 16 residues. V was clipped by 1 base and J by 4 bases; unmatched bases: 4. From germline, CDR1 is SGHTA and CDR2 FQGNSA. This chain's CDR3 is CASSLGIAGGSDTQYF. The CDR3 DNA sequence: TGTGCCAGCAGCTTAGGGATAGCGGGGGGGTCAGATACGCAGTATTTT.

About this clone: The junction differs from germline at one of its ends, possibly a read error. This chain connects TRBV11-2 to TRBJ2-2, with D unclear. Germline assignment: CDR1 SGHAT and CDR2 FQNNGV. The CDR3 is 15 residues long. The CDR3 reads CASSLVADYTGELFF. CDR3 coding DNA: TGTGCCAGCAGTTTAGTGGCAGATTACACCGGGGAGCTGTTTTTT.

V usage is TRBV7-9 and J usage is TRBJ2-5; the D gene is possibly TRBD2 (5 bases). This CDR3 has 13 residues. With 6 bases removed from V and 2 bases from J, the gap between germline ends came to 10 bases. The germline V gene encodes CDR1 SEHNR and CDR2 FQNEAQ (reference sequence). CDR3 sequence (DNA): TGTGCCAGCAGAATGGCGGGTCAAGAGACCCAGTACTTC. Translation gives CASRMAGQETQYF.

V gene TRBV5-8 combines with J gene TRBJ2-7; 8 bases are shared with TRBD1. With V trimmed by 0 bases and J by 3 bases, 2 bases remained unmatched. This CDR3 contains 14 residues. CDR1 is SGHTS, CDR2 YDEGEE, per germline. The CDR3 sequence: CASSLGTGNYEQYF. The CDR3 bases are TGTGCCAGCAGCTTGGGGACAGGGAACTACGAGCAGTACTTC.

The chain employs TRBV5-4 and TRBJ1-3; a possible D gene is TRBD1 (5 bases). Per germline, CDR1 SGHNT and CDR2 YYREEE (reference sequence). The CDR3 spans 14 residues. Trimming removed 0 bases at V and 3 bases at J, with 7 bases between. The CDR3 protein is CASSLAGFGNTIYF. The CDR3 DNA reads TGTGCCAGCAGCTTGGCAGGGTTTGGAAACACCATATATTTT.

This sequence joins TRBV9 and TRBJ2-1; 10 bases agree with TRBD2. V was clipped by 0 bases and J by 1 base; unmatched bases: 4. This CDR3 contains 17 residues. Germline V lookup: CDR1 SGDLS, CDR2 YYNGEE. CDR3 protein: CASSVVLAGGSYNEQFF. CDR3 coding DNA: TGTGCCAGCAGCGTAGTGTTAGCGGGGGGATCCTACAATGAGCAGTTCTTC.